This record covers a single T cell receptor (beta chain). This sample is part of a study of blood T cell repertoires in COVID-19. Study-level information: Material from acute and convalescent COVID-19 was sourced from the United States, Italy and Spain.

Germline assignment: CDR1 KGHSH and CDR2 LQKENI. CDR3 length: 16 residues. V was pared by 2 bases and J by 4 bases, with 6 bases of the junction left unmatched. Under the authors' procedure: Amplification of reference gene primers provided the estimated nucleated cell counts. The protocol was immunoSEQ multiplex PCR, while the TCRdb copy is restricted to in-frame clones and leaves out a portion. For V, J and clone size, that table is used; D and trimming come from the DNA. The sample shows 190,000 or so clones, about four fifths of them seen only once. This receptor was identified in a man between 45 and 60 years old with active or convalescent COVID-19. Material: peripheral blood. The chain uses TRBV18 and TRBJ1-2, with 11 bases aligning to TRBD1. The CDR3: CASSPVPGQGVYGYTF. The CDR3 bases are TGTGCCAGCTCACCAGTTCCGGGACAGGGGGTCTATGGCTACACCTTC.